The source of this T cell receptor beta chain is a study of blood T cell repertoires in COVID-19. This CDR3 is built from 16 residues. CDR1 and CDR2 (germline): SGHTA, FQGNSA. The ends lost 5 bases at V and 10 bases at J; junction bases unmatched: 17. Sequenced by immunoSEQ multiplex PCR; TCRdb stores in-frame clones only, minus some. The table lists 150,000 to 200,000 clones, 87% of them singletons, with around 1.5% in the top ten. The sequenced sample consisted of peripheral blood. This TCR came from a woman between 45 and 65 years old with acute or convalescent COVID-19. The chain has TRBV7-2 and TRBJ2-3, with 8 bases identical to TRBD2. CDR3 DNA: TGTGCCAGCAGCATTCTATCGAGCGGGGGACTAAGCGCGCAGTATTTT. Its protein product is CASSILSSGGLSAQYF.